A single sample is the source of the 14 T cell receptor beta chains below, sequenced in a study of blood T cell repertoires in COVID-19 (dated by TCRdb to the early 2020s). The method was the immunoSEQ multiplex PCR assay. TCRdb's version of the immuneACCESS table is confined to in-frame rearrangements and falls short of the full clone set. An unresolved V gene accounts for under half of the shortfall where checked; the remainder is of unknown origin. For this sample the table gives about 54,000 clones, of which 88% were detected only once. Around 3.5% of the sample comes from the top ten. The sample consisted of peripheral blood. These receptor sequences come from a human donor in a cohort sampled during active COVID-19.

The chain is built from TRBV12-3 or TRBV12-4 and TRBJ1-1, with D hard to call. The V end lost 2 bases, the J end lost 4 bases, and 8 bases lay between the germline ends. This CDR3 has 13 residues. The CDR3 loop is CASSLREGTEAFF. CDR3 in DNA: TGTGCCAGCAGTTTACGGGAGGGCACTGAAGCTTTCTTT.

The chain links TRBV15 to TRBJ2-6; 7 bases map to TRBD1. The V and J ends lost 1 base and 1 base, in that order; junction bases with no gene match: 7. The CDR3 length is 18 residues. The germline V gene encodes CDR1 LNHNV and CDR2 YYDKDF (reference sequence). The CDR3 reads CATSRGRTGPSGANVLTF. The CDR3 DNA sequence: TGTGCCACCAGCAGAGGTCGGACAGGCCCATCTGGGGCCAACGTCCTGACTTTC.

The chain has TRBV3-1 (or the pseudogene TRBV3-2) and TRBJ1-2; 7 nucleotides agree with TRBD1. With 2 bases clipped from V and 7 bases from J, the junction kept 13 bases outside the gene matches. Per germline, CDR1 LGHDT and CDR2 YNNKEL (reference sequence). CDR3 size: 16 residues. The CDR3, as DNA: TGTGCCAGCAGCCAATACGGACAGGCGAGGGGGATTGGCTACACCTTC. Amino acid sequence: CASSQYGQARGIGYTF.

The CDR3, as DNA: TGTGCCAGCTCACCACCGGGACAGGGGAACACCGGGGAGCTGTTTTTT. Its translation is CASSPPGQGNTGELFF. V and J are TRBV18 and TRBJ2-2, with 9 bases identical to TRBD1. The germline V gene encodes CDR1 KGHSH and CDR2 LQKENI. The CDR3 totals 16 residues. Losses at the gene ends were 0 bases for V and 1 base for J; bases not matched to a gene: 0.

The chain links TRBV5-4 to TRBJ2-1, with TRBD2 matching 10 bases. J gave up 4 bases and V 3 bases, and 10 bases lay outside the gene matches. CDR1 is SGHNT, CDR2 YYREEE, per germline (reference sequence). The CDR3 loop spans 17 amino acids. CDR3 nucleotides: TGTGCCAGCAGCTCCCAGGAAGCGGGAGGGCCGTACAATGAGCAGTTCTTC. This sequence encodes CASSSQEAGGPYNEQFF.

The chain carries TRBV6-6 and TRBJ1-3; D is unclear. CDR1 is MNHNY and CDR2 is SVGAGI in the germline V gene (reference sequence). Trimming removed 6 bases at V and 4 bases at J, with 10 bases between. The CDR3 consists of 13 residues. The CDR3 region is CASRDGSGNTIYF. CDR3 DNA: TGTGCCAGCAGGGACGGGAGCGGAAACACCATATATTTT.

The chain combines TRBV7-9 with TRBJ2-7; 8 bases are a match to TRBD1. CDR1 is SEHNR, CDR2 FQNEAQ, per germline (reference sequence). The J segment lost 2 bases and the V segment lost 4 bases, leaving 4 bases of the junction unmatched. The length of the CDR3 is 14 residues. The CDR3: CASSYGTGAYEQYF. CDR3 nucleotides: TGTGCCAGCAGCTACGGGACAGGAGCCTACGAGCAGTACTTC.

The V and J genes are TRBV7-3 and TRBJ1-2; D is possibly TRBD1 (5 bases). Germline assignment: CDR1 SGHTA and CDR2 FQGTGA. CDR3 length equals 17 residues. Trimming took off 5 bases at V and 7 bases at J, with 26 bases between the two ends. The CDR3 sequence is CASSPGSGNWGERGYTF. CDR3 bases: TGTGCCAGCAGCCCAGGGTCAGGCAATTGGGGCGAGCGTGGCTACACCTTC.

This chain connects TRBV3-1 (or the pseudogene TRBV3-2) to TRBJ2-3; TRBD2 is a possible D gene (5 bases). Germline CDR1 is LGHDT and CDR2 is YNNKEL (reference sequence). Deletions cut 2 bases from V and 3 bases from J, with 9 bases between. This CDR3 is built from 14 residues. The CDR3, as DNA: TGTGCCAGCAGCCAATTAGCGAGAACAGATACGCAGTATTTT. Amino acid sequence: CASSQLARTDTQYF.

The genes are TRBV25-1 and TRBJ2-2; no clear D. The CDR3 extends over 14 amino acids. Germline loops: CDR1 MGHDK, CDR2 SYGVNS. Trimming took off 1 base at V and 3 bases at J, with 6 bases between the two ends. CDR3 nucleotide sequence: TGTGCCAGCAGTGAATTGCGCCACACCGGGGAGCTGTTTTTT. Its protein is CASSELRHTGELFF.

V is TRBV18 and J is TRBJ2-5; TRBD1 aligns across 7 bases. J gave up 1 base and V 4 bases, and 6 bases lay outside the gene matches. The germline V gene encodes CDR1 KGHSH and CDR2 LQKENI. There are 15 residues in the CDR3. As DNA, the CDR3 is TGTGCCAGCTCACTCGAGACAGGGCCCCAAGAGACCCAGTACTTC. Its protein is CASSLETGPQETQYF.

The chain is built from TRBV5-1 and TRBJ2-7; 13 nucleotides match TRBD2. The length of the CDR3 is 14 residues. The junction had 2 bases not matched to a gene; V was cut back by 4 bases and J by 4 bases. Germline values: CDR1 SGHRS, CDR2 YFSETQ. The CDR3 nucleotides read TGCGCCAGCAGCGAGGGACTAGCGGGATACGAGCAGTACTTC. Translation gives CASSEGLAGYEQYF.

This chain joins TRBV23-1 and TRBJ1-2, with 7 bases lining up with TRBD1. TRBV23-1 is placed among ORFs of uncertain function. The CDR3 totals 16 residues. V dropped 2 bases and J dropped 2; count of bases not matched to a gene: 8. The CDR3 DNA is TGCGCCAGCAGTCAACCGGGACAGCCATCGAACTATGGCTACACCTTC. Amino acids: CASSQPGQPSNYGYTF.

The rearrangement links TRBV5-1 to TRBJ1-2, with D perhaps matching TRBD1 (5 bases). The CDR3 length is 12 residues. V lost 4 bases and J 6 bases, leaving 10 bases between the germline ends. CDR1 and CDR2 from the germline V gene are SGHRS and YFSETQ. CDR3 protein: CASSPRGDGYTF. The CDR3 bases are TGCGCCAGCAGCCCCCGGGGGGATGGCTACACCTTC. The full variable domain, rest sourced from reference TRBV5-1 and TRBJ1-2, is KAGVTQTPRYLIKTRGQQVTLSCSPISGHRSVSWYQQTPGQGLQFLFEYFSETQRNKGNFPGRFSGRQFSNSRSEMNVSTLELGDSALYLCASSPRGDGYTFGSGTRLTVV.